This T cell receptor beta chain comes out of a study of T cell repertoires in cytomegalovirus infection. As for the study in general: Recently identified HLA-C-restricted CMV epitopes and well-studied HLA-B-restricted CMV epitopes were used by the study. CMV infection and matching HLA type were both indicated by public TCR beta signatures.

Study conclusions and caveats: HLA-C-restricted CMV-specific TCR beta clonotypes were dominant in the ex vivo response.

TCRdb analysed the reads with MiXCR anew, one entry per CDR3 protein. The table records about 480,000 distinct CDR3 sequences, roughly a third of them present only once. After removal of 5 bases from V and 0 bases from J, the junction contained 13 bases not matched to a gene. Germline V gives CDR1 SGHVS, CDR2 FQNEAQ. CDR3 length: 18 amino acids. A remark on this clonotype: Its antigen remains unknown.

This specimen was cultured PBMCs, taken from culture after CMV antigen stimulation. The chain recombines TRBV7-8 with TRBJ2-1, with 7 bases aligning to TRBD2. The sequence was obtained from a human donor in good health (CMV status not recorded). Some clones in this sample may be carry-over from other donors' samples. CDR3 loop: CASSQHGREASSYNEQFF. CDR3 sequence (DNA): TGTGCCAGCAGCCAACATGGTCGGGAGGCTAGCTCCTACAATGAGCAGTTCTTC. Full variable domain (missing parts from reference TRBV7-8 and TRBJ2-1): GAGVSQSPRYKVAKRGQDVALRCDPISGHVSLFWYQQALGQGPEFLTYFQNEAQLDKSGLPSDRFFAERPEGSVSTLKIQRTQQEDSAVYLCASSQHGREASSYNEQFFGPGTRLTVL.